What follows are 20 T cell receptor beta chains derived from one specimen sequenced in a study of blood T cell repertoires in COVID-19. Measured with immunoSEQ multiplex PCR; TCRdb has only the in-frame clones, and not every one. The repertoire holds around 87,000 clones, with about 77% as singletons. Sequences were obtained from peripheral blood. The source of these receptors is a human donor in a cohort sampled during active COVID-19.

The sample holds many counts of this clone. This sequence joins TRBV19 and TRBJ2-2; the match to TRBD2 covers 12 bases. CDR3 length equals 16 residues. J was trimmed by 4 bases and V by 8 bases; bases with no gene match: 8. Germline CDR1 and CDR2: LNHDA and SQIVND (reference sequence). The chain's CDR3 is CASRASGGVFTGELFF. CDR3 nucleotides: TGTGCCAGTCGCGCTAGCGGGGGGGTTTTCACCGGGGAGCTGTTTTTT. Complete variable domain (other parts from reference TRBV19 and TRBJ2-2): DGGITQSPKYLFRKEGQNVTLSCEQNLNHDAMYWYRQDPGQGLRLIYYSQIVNDFQKGDIAEGYSVSREKKESFPLTVTSAQKNPTAFYLCASRASGGVFTGELFFGEGSRLTVL.

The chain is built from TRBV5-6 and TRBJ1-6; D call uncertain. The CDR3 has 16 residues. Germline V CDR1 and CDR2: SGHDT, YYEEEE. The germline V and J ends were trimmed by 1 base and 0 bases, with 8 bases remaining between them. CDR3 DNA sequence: TGTGCCAGCAGCTTGAGAGCGAGCTCCTATAATTCACCCCTCCACTTT. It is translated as CASSLRASSYNSPLHF.

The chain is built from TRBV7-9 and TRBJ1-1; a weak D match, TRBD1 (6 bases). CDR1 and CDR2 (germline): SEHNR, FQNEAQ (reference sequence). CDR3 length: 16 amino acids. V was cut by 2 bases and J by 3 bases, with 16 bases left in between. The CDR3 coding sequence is TGTGCCAGCAGCTTATCCCCCGGGACAAGGGACACTGAAGCTTTCTTT. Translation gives CASSLSPGTRDTEAFF.

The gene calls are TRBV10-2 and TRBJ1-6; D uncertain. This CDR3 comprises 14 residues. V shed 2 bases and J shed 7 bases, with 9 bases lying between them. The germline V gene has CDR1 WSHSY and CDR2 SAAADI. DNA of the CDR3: TGCGCCAGCAGTGAGCTTGTCGGGAATTCACCCCTCCACTTT. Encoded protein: CASSELVGNSPLHF.

As DNA, the CDR3 is TGTGCCAGCAGCCAAGGTAGCGGGGGGAGGAATGAGCAGTTCTTC. This sequence encodes CASSQGSGGRNEQFF. The V and J genes are TRBV3-1 (or the pseudogene TRBV3-2) and TRBJ2-1; 10 bases line up with TRBD2. The junction had 4 bases not matched to a gene; V was cut back by 1 base and J by 7 bases. The CDR3 runs to 15 residues. CDR1 is LGHDT and CDR2 is YNNKEL in the germline V gene (reference sequence).

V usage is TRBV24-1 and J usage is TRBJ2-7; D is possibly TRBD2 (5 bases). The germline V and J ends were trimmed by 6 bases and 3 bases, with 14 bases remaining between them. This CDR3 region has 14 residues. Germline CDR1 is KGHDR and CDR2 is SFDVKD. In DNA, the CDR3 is TGTGCCACCAGTTCTAGCCAGTGGAGCTACGAGCAGTACTTC. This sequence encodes CATSSSQWSYEQYF.

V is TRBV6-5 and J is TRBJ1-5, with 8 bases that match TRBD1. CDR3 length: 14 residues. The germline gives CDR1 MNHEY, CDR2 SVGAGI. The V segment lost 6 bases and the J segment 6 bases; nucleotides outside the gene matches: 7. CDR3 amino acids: CASSMDREGQPQHF. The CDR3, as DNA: TGTGCCAGCAGCATGGACAGGGAGGGTCAGCCCCAGCATTTT.

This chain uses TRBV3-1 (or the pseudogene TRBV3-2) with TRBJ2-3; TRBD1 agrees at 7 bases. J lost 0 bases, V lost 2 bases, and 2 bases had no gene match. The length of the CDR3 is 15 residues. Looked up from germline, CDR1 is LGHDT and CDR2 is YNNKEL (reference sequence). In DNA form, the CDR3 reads TGTGCCAGCAGCCAACCGGGACAGAGCACAGATACGCAGTATTTT. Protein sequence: CASSQPGQSTDTQYF.

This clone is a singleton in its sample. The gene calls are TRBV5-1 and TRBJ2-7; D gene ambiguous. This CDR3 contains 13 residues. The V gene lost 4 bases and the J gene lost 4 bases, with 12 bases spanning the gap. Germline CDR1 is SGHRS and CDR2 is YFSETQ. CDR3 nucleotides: TGCGCCAGCAGCCTGGACGGGTGGTACGAGCAGTACTTC. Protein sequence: CASSLDGWYEQYF.

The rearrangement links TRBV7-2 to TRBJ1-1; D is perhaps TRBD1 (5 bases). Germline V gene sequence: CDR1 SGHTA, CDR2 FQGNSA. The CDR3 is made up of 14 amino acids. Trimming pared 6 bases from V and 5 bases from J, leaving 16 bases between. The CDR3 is CASRPGGRGTEAFF. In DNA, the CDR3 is TGTGCCAGCAGACCCGGAGGGAGGGGTACTGAAGCTTTCTTT.

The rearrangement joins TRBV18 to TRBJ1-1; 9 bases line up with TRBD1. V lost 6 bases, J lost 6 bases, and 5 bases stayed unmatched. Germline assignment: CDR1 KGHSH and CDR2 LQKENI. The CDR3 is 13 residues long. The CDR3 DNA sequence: TGTGCCAGCTCCCCGGACAGGGGCGCTGAAGCTTTCTTT. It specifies CASSPDRGAEAFF.

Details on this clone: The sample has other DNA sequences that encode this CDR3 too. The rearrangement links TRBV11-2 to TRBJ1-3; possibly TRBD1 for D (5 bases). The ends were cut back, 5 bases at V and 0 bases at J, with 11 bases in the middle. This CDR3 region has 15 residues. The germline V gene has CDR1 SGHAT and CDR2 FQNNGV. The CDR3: CASSLDRLSGNTIYF. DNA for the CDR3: TGTGCCAGCAGCCTTGACAGACTCTCTGGAAACACCATATATTTT.

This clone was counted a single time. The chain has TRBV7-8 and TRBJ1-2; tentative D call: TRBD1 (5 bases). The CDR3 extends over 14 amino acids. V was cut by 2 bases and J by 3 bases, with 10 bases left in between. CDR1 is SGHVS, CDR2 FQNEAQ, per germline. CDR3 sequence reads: CASSLQGRDYGYTF. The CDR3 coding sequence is TGTGCCAGCAGCTTACAGGGCCGAGACTATGGCTACACCTTC.

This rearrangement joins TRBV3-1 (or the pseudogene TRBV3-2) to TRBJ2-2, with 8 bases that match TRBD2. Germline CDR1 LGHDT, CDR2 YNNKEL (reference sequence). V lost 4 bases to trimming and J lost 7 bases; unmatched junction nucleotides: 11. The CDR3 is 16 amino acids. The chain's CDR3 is CASSPGGGPSNGELFF. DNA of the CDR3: TGTGCCAGCAGCCCCGGGGGGGGCCCTAGTAACGGGGAGCTGTTTTTT.

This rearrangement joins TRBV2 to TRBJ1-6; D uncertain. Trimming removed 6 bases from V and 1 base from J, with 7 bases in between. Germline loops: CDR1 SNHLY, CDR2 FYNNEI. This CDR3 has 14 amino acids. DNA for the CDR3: TGTGCCAGCAGGGCAGAATCCTATAATTCACCCCTCCACTTT. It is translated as CASRAESYNSPLHF.

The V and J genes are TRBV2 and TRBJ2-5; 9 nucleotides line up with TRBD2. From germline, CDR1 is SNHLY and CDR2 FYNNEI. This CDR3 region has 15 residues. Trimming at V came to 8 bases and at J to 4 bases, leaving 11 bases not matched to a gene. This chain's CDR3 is CASVGVAGVRETQYF. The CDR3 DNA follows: TGTGCCAGCGTGGGGGTAGCGGGAGTTCGAGAGACCCAGTACTTC.

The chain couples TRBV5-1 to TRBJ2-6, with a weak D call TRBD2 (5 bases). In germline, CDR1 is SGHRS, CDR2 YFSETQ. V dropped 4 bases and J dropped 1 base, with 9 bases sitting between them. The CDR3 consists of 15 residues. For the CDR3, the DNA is TGCGCCAGCAGCGCTAGGACTTCTGGGGCCAACGTCCTGACTTTC. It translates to CASSARTSGANVLTF.

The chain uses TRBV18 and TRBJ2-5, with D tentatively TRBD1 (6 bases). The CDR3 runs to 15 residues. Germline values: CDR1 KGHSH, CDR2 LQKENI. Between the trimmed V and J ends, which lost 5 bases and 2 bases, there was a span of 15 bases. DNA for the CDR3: TGTGCCAGCTCAACCTTTGGACAGCGTCAAGAGACCCAGTACTTC. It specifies CASSTFGQRQETQYF.

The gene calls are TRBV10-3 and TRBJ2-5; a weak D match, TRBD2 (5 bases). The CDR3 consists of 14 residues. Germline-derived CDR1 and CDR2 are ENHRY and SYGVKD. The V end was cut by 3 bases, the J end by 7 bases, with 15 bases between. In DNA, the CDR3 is TGTGCCATCAGTGAAAGGCTGACCGAGGGGACCCAGTACTTC. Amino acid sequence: CAISERLTEGTQYF.

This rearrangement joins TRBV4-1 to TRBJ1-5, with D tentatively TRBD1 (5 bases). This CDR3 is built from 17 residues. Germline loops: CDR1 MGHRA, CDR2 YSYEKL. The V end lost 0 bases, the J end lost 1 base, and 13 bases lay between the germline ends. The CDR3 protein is CASSQDARGDSNQPQHF. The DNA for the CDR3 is TGCGCCAGCAGCCAAGACGCCCGGGGGGACAGCAATCAGCCCCAGCATTTT.